A selection of T cell receptor beta chains follows, all from one sample in a study of shared clonotypes between healthy human individuals. The repertoire was sequenced with immunoSEQ multiplex PCR; TCRdb's copy has only in-frame clones and lacks some. The table has more than 2 million clones, approximately 95% seen once; the top ten hold 0.1% to 0.15%. Sample: naive CD4+ T cells sorted from blood. The receptor set was obtained from a man aged 18 to 30 in good health. Both conserved end residues are part of each CDR3. D genes are given only for firm matches.

V gene	J gene	D gene	CDR3 protein	CDR3 DNA
TRBV19	TRBJ1-1	TRBD1	CASSMGQGNTEAFF	TGTGCCAGTAGTATGGGACAGGGGAACACTGAAGCTTTCTTT
TRBV7-2	TRBJ1-5	NA	CASSPGGSNQPQHF	TGTGCCAGCAGCCCCGGTGGTAGCAATCAGCCCCAGCATTTT
TRBV18	TRBJ1-1	NA	CASSPQGNTEAFF	TGTGCCAGCTCACCACAGGGAAACACTGAAGCTTTCTTT
TRBV6-5	TRBJ1-6	NA	CASSNLLGPRDSPLHF	TGTGCCAGCAGTAACTTGCTCGGCCCTAGGGATTCACCCCTCCACTTT
TRBV28	TRBJ2-5	NA	CASSFGEQIYKTQYF	TGTGCCAGCAGTTTCGGGGAGCAGATCTATAAGACCCAGTACTTC
TRBV28	TRBJ1-1	NA	CASSYSLGNTEAFF	TGTGCCAGCAGCTACAGCCTAGGGAACACTGAAGCTTTCTTT
TRBV4-3	TRBJ2-1	TRBD1	CASSRHRLGTGGTQGSYNEQFF	TGCGCCAGCAGCCGACACAGGCTTGGGACAGGGGGGACCCAAGGCTCCTACAATGAGCAGTTCTTC
TRBV9	TRBJ2-2	TRBD1	CASSVDGTGSTGELFF	TGTGCCAGCAGCGTAGATGGGACAGGGTCGACCGGGGAGCTGTTTTTT
TRBV6-5	TRBJ1-2	NA	CASRRGKDYGYTF	TGTGCCAGCCGGAGAGGCAAAGACTATGGCTACACCTTC
TRBV5-4	TRBJ1-6	NA	CASREDGYNSPLHF	TGTGCCAGCAGAGAGGACGGATATAATTCACCCCTCCACTTT
TRBV18	TRBJ1-1	NA	CASSILSEGSNTEAFF	TGTGCCAGCTCGATCCTCTCTGAGGGGTCAAACACTGAAGCTTTCTTT
TRBV18	TRBJ1-5	NA	CASSPANSNQPQHF	TGTGCCAGCTCACCGGCGAATAGCAATCAGCCCCAGCATTTT
TRBV19	TRBJ2-5	NA	CASSMGQTKQETQYF	TGTGCCAGTAGTATGGGGCAGACCAAGCAAGAGACCCAGTACTTC
TRBV14	TRBJ2-7	TRBD1	CASSQEGQGRYEQYF	TGTGCCAGCAGCCAAGAAGGACAGGGACGCTACGAGCAGTACTTC
TRBV5-1	TRBJ1-4	NA	CASSLKGSNEKLFF	TGCGCCAGCAGCTTAAAGGGGTCTAATGAAAAACTGTTTTTT
TRBV5-5	TRBJ2-3	NA	CASSLGPRTTDTQYF	TGTGCCAGCAGCTTGGGACCGAGAACCACAGATACGCAGTATTTT